Each of the 4 T cell receptor beta chains below was sequenced from the same sample in a study of regulatory T cells in long-lasting Graves disease. With iRepertoire HTBI primers and Arm-PCR of CDR3 regions, TCR beta libraries were built. TCRdb passed the multiplex PCR reads through MiXCR, listing each CDR3 protein once. The table records more than 350,000 distinct CDR3 sequences, around 23% of them present only once. Time point defined: persistent/refractory GD, antithyroid drugs over 5 years with positive TRAb. The TCR library was made from RNA extracted from PBMCs. The input for sequencing was peripheral blood mononuclear cells (PBMCs), taken when the disease was refractory, from a patient treated with antithyroid drugs. These TCRs come from a female donor with Graves disease.

This chain links TRBV5-1 with TRBJ1-1, with D perhaps TRBD1 (5 bases). The CDR3 runs 13 residues. Germline V gene data show CDR1 as SGHRS and CDR2 as YFSETQ. Trimming took off 2 bases at V and 6 bases at J, with 11 bases between the two ends. This CDR3 is CASSLPGLPEAFF. The CDR3 nucleotides are TGCGCCAGCAGCTTACCGGGACTGCCTGAAGCTTTCTTT.

This clonotype was detected a few times. The chain couples TRBV7-8 to TRBJ1-1; the D is unclear. V was shortened by 3 bases and J by 3 bases, with 8 bases between the two germline ends. The CDR3 contains 13 residues. From germline, CDR1 is SGHVS and CDR2 FQNEAQ. Here the CDR3 reads CASSFGSHTEAFF. In DNA, the CDR3 is TGTGCCAGCAGCTTCGGGTCCCACACTGAAGCTTTCTTT.

In this sample, this clonotype turned up a few times. The gene calls are TRBV4-1 and TRBJ1-2; D is uncertain. This CDR3 contains 15 residues. CDR1 is MGHRA, CDR2 YSYEKL, per germline. V was clipped by 0 bases and J by 7 bases, with 15 bases between them. CDR3 DNA: TGCGCCAGCAGCCAAGAAGCGGGGAATACTCTTGGCTACACCTTC. It translates to CASSQEAGNTLGYTF.

The rearrangement joins TRBV4-1 to TRBJ2-1, with TRBD2 identical over 7 bases. V dropped 0 bases and J dropped 6; count of bases not matched to a gene: 5. Germline-derived CDR1 and CDR2 are MGHRA and YSYEKL. This CDR3 has 15 residues. The CDR3: CASSQETSIGNEQFF. The DNA of the CDR3 is TGCGCCAGCAGCCAAGAGACTAGCATTGGCAATGAGCAGTTCTTC.